The rows below give T cell receptor beta chains drawn from one sample of a study of T cell responses to AZD1222 COVID-19 vaccine. Sequenced by immunoSEQ multiplex PCR; TCRdb stores in-frame clones only, minus some. The sample holds roughly 120,000 clones, approximately 90% seen once. Material: peripheral blood, obtained on day 0 of AZD1222 vaccination. Receptors originate from an adult in good health. Both conserved end residues are part of each CDR3.

v_gene | CDR3aa
TRBV6-6 | CASSYSVTGNTIYF
TRBV9 | CASSSLQGSLSAELFF
TRBV19 | CASSSPGQGAKDTQYF
TRBV2 | CASSETLWERGQPQHF
TRBV9 | CASSPQNPSDIYGYTF
TRBV2 | CASSAGNTEAFF
TRBV2 | CASSFTGQGKYEQYF
TRBV10-1 | CASSVGGQGTEAFF
TRBV10-3 | CAISERGFGYTF
TRBV5-1 | CASSSTSQGWEKLFF
TRBV3-1/TRBV3-2 | CASSLGQGAGDQPQHF
TRBV3-1/TRBV3-2 | CASSPRVAGGRETQYF
TRBV19 | CASSPPGQVSTEAFF
TRBV12-3/TRBV12-4 | CASMGGYNEQFF
TRBV5-1 | CASSFGTSGGGETQYF
TRBV3-1/TRBV3-2 | CASSQVYRGDEQFF